This TCR beta chain is drawn from a study of T cell repertoires in cytomegalovirus infection. Looking at the study overall: Public TCR beta signatures provided an indication of both CMV infection and a matching HLA type. Overall study results and limits: Individuals carrying CMV plus the relevant HLA were identified by cumulative frequency of public TCR beta families. CMV-specific TCR beta clonotypes restricted by HLA-C were the ones dominating the ex vivo response.

Unmatched junction bases numbered 4, after V lost 4 bases and J lost 2 bases. The CDR3 runs to 15 residues. Germline-derived CDR1 and CDR2 are LNHDA and SQIVND (reference sequence). TCRdb re-called the reads through MiXCR, storing one row per CDR3 protein. The sample includes 500,000 or so distinct CDR3 sequences, 15% to 20% of them seen just once. There are a few counts of this clonotype. Its cognate antigen is unknown. The source of this sequence is a human donor in good health (CMV status not recorded). Some clones in this sample may be carry-over from other donors' samples. This sequence joins TRBV19 and TRBJ1-2, with TRBD1 matching 10 bases. The sequenced sample consisted of CD8+ T cells from PBMCs. For the CDR3, the DNA is TGTGCCAGTAGTACGCGACAGGGGGCGAACTATGGCTACACCTTC. Protein: CASSTRQGANYGYTF. The full variable domain, in which reference TRBV19 and TRBJ1-2 provide the parts outside the CDR3, is DGGITQSPKYLFRKEGQNVTLSCEQNLNHDAMYWYRQDPGQGLRLIYYSQIVNDFQKGDIAEGYSVSREKKESFPLTVTSAQKNPTAFYLCASSTRQGANYGYTFGSGTRLTVV.